This is a list of T cell receptor beta chains from one sample in a study of early T cells in non-severe SARS-CoV-2 infection. A single record per CDR3 protein comes from TCRdb applying MiXCR to the 5' RACE reads. Found here are 35,000 to 55,000 distinct CDR3 sequences, around 10% of them singletons; the top ten hold about a fifth. The sequenced sample consisted of whole blood. Every receptor here comes from an adult who was a healthcare worker with PCR-confirmed SARS-CoV-2 infection or an uninfected control (not recorded which). CDR3s include the opening cysteine and the closing phenylalanine or tryptophan. The D gene is left open where the match is weak. Size tells how often a clone was seen (once, few, many) or the class of an expanded clone, and some rows leave it out.

j_gene: TRBJ1-2; d_gene: NA; v_gene: TRBV7-9; abundance: many; CDR3nt: TGTGCCAGCAGCTTAATTATTTCTGTGGACAGAGGCTATGGCTACACCTTC; CDR3aa: CASSLIISVDRGYGYTF
j_gene: TRBJ2-2; d_gene: NA; v_gene: TRBV10-3; abundance: few; CDR3nt: TGTGCCATCAGTGAGTCCGGCGGTACGACCGGGGAGCTGTTTTTT; CDR3aa: CAISESGGTTGELFF
j_gene: TRBJ2-1; d_gene: NA; v_gene: TRBV19; abundance: many; CDR3nt: TGTGCCAGTAGTACCGGGGGGCAGGGAGGTGGTGAGCAGTTCTTC; CDR3aa: CASSTGGQGGGEQFF
j_gene: TRBJ1-1; d_gene: TRBD1; v_gene: TRBV2; abundance: many; CDR3nt: TGTGCCACCTCCGGACAGGGGGTGGCTGAAGCTTTCTTT; CDR3aa: CATSGQGVAEAFF
j_gene: TRBJ2-5; d_gene: TRBD1; v_gene: TRBV29-1; abundance: NA; CDR3nt: TGCAGCGTTACCGACCCGACAGGGGGCGCGGAGACCCAGTACTTC; CDR3aa: CSVTDPTGGAETQYF
j_gene: TRBJ2-1; d_gene: TRBD2; v_gene: TRBV7-9; abundance: few; CDR3nt: TGTGCCAGCAGCGACACGGGACTAGCGGGAGGGTGGCAGTTCTTC; CDR3aa: CASSDTGLAGGWQFF
j_gene: TRBJ2-3; d_gene: NA; v_gene: TRBV19; abundance: many; CDR3nt: TGTGCCAGTAGTATGGCCCTGGCGGGAAGCACAGATACGCAGTATTTT; CDR3aa: CASSMALAGSTDTQYF
j_gene: TRBJ2-7; d_gene: NA; v_gene: TRBV5-4; abundance: many; CDR3nt: TGTGCCAGCAGCTTGATCGCCTACGAGCAGTACTTC; CDR3aa: CASSLIAYEQYF
j_gene: TRBJ1-2; d_gene: NA; v_gene: TRBV7-2; abundance: few; CDR3nt: TGTGCCAGCAGCTTAGCCCCCTCCTACACTAACTATGGCTACACCTTC; CDR3aa: CASSLAPSYTNYGYTF
j_gene: TRBJ1-1; d_gene: TRBD1; v_gene: TRBV10-3; abundance: many; CDR3nt: TGTGCCATCAGTCCCGAAGCAGGACAGGGGATTTCCTTCACTGAAGCTTTCTTT; CDR3aa: CAISPEAGQGISFTEAFF
j_gene: TRBJ2-7; d_gene: NA; v_gene: TRBV29-1; abundance: many; CDR3nt: TGCAGCGCCATTAGGGCGGGAAGCTCCTACGAGCAGTACTTC; CDR3aa: CSAIRAGSSYEQYF
j_gene: TRBJ1-2; d_gene: NA; v_gene: TRBV28; abundance: few; CDR3nt: TGTGCCAGCAGGGTAGACAACTATGGCTACACCTTC; CDR3aa: CASRVDNYGYTF
j_gene: TRBJ2-1; d_gene: NA; v_gene: TRBV20-1; abundance: many; CDR3nt: TGCAGTGCGAGTCAGAGGAATGAGCAGTTCTTC; CDR3aa: CSASQRNEQFF
j_gene: TRBJ2-7; d_gene: NA; v_gene: TRBV7-2; abundance: NA; CDR3nt: TGTGCCAGCAGCTTAGCGCGGTTTAACGAGCAGTACTTC; CDR3aa: CASSLARFNEQYF
j_gene: TRBJ2-1; d_gene: TRBD2; v_gene: TRBV12-3/TRBV12-4; abundance: NA; CDR3nt: TGTGCCAGCAGTTTAGCGGGTAGCGGGAGCCACAATGAGCAGTTCTTC; CDR3aa: CASSLAGSGSHNEQFF
j_gene: TRBJ2-2; d_gene: NA; v_gene: TRBV6-4; abundance: many; CDR3nt: TGTGCCAGCAGTGACAGGGACACCGGGGAGCTGTTTTTT; CDR3aa: CASSDRDTGELFF
j_gene: TRBJ2-1; d_gene: TRBD2; v_gene: TRBV12-3/TRBV12-4; abundance: NA; CDR3nt: TGTGCCAGCAGTCCAGTGGGTGGCGGGAGAAACAATGAGCAGTTCTTC; CDR3aa: CASSPVGGGRNNEQFF
j_gene: TRBJ2-7; d_gene: NA; v_gene: TRBV7-8; abundance: many; CDR3nt: TGTGCCAGCAGCTTAGTCCGGGGAGGCGAGCAGTACTTC; CDR3aa: CASSLVRGGEQYF
j_gene: TRBJ2-1; d_gene: TRBD1; v_gene: TRBV28; abundance: NA; CDR3nt: TGTGCCAGCAGTCCTTTGGGACAGGGAGAAGGGGAGCAGTTCTTC; CDR3aa: CASSPLGQGEGEQFF
j_gene: TRBJ1-1; d_gene: TRBD1; v_gene: TRBV10-1; abundance: many; CDR3nt: TGCGCCAGCAGTGTGTGTACCGGGACAGCCAACACTGAAGCTTTCTTT; CDR3aa: CASSVCTGTANTEAFF
j_gene: TRBJ1-4; d_gene: TRBD1; v_gene: TRBV25-1; abundance: few; CDR3nt: TGTGCCAGTCGACAGGGGTCTAATGAAAAACTGTTTTTT; CDR3aa: CASRQGSNEKLFF
j_gene: TRBJ2-7; d_gene: NA; v_gene: TRBV2; abundance: many; CDR3nt: TGTGCCAGCAGTGCTCATAAGGCCTACGAGCAGTACTTC; CDR3aa: CASSAHKAYEQYF
j_gene: TRBJ2-7; d_gene: TRBD2; v_gene: TRBV18; abundance: many; CDR3nt: TGTGCCAGCTCGCGAGCGGGAGGGCCCTACGAGCAGTACTTC; CDR3aa: CASSRAGGPYEQYF
j_gene: TRBJ2-2; d_gene: TRBD2; v_gene: TRBV6-2/TRBV6-3; abundance: few; CDR3nt: TGTGCCAGTGGACTAGATGGGGAGCTGTTTTTT; CDR3aa: CASGLDGELFF
j_gene: TRBJ2-2; d_gene: NA; v_gene: TRBV24-1; abundance: NA; CDR3nt: TGTGCCACCAGTGATCCGAAGGTGGACACCGGGGAGCTGTTTTTT; CDR3aa: CATSDPKVDTGELFF
j_gene: TRBJ2-6; d_gene: NA; v_gene: TRBV28; abundance: NA; CDR3nt: TGTGCCAGCAGTCAACTCGGGGCATCCCCCTCCTCTGGGGCCAACGTCCTGACTTTC; CDR3aa: CASSQLGASPSSGANVLTF
j_gene: TRBJ2-5; d_gene: NA; v_gene: TRBV29-1; abundance: NA; CDR3nt: TGCAGCGTTTACTGGACGGTGGTACGGACCCAGTACTTC; CDR3aa: CSVYWTVVRTQYF
j_gene: TRBJ2-2; d_gene: NA; v_gene: TRBV20-1; abundance: few; CDR3nt: TGCAGTGCTAGAAGTTTAGGGGCCGGAACCGGGGAGCTGTTTTTT; CDR3aa: CSARSLGAGTGELFF
j_gene: TRBJ2-7; d_gene: TRBD2; v_gene: TRBV6-1; abundance: NA; CDR3nt: TGTGCCAGCAGCCTGGACACTAGCGGGGGGCTTCGGGAGCAGTACTTC; CDR3aa: CASSLDTSGGLREQYF
j_gene: TRBJ2-5; d_gene: NA; v_gene: TRBV25-1; abundance: few; CDR3nt: TGTGCCACCCAAAACAGTATCCAAGAGACCCAGTACTTC; CDR3aa: CATQNSIQETQYF
j_gene: TRBJ2-2; d_gene: NA; v_gene: TRBV7-9; abundance: NA; CDR3nt: TGTGCCAACAGCCCCGGGACACTGATCACCGGGGAGCTGTTTTTT; CDR3aa: CANSPGTLITGELFF
j_gene: TRBJ1-2; d_gene: TRBD1; v_gene: TRBV28; abundance: NA; CDR3nt: TGTGCCATACTAGGACAGGGGGCGCGCGTCTATGGCTACACCTTC; CDR3aa: CAILGQGARVYGYTF
j_gene: TRBJ2-5; d_gene: TRBD2; v_gene: TRBV28; abundance: few; CDR3nt: TGTGCCAGCAGTCCCCCGATGGGAGGGGAGACCCAGTACTTC; CDR3aa: CASSPPMGGETQYF
j_gene: TRBJ2-3; d_gene: NA; v_gene: TRBV20-1; abundance: few; CDR3nt: TGCAGTGCCCCCCCCGGATATTTT; CDR3aa: CSAPPGYF
j_gene: TRBJ2-5; d_gene: NA; v_gene: TRBV6-2/TRBV6-3; abundance: NA; CDR3nt: TGTGCCAGCAGTCAGTCTAGCAGACAAGAGACCCAGTACTTC; CDR3aa: CASSQSSRQETQYF
j_gene: TRBJ2-1; d_gene: TRBD2; v_gene: TRBV4-1; abundance: few; CDR3nt: TGCGCCAGCAGCCAAGATGGCGGGGGCAATGAGCAGTTCTTC; CDR3aa: CASSQDGGGNEQFF
j_gene: TRBJ2-1; d_gene: TRBD2; v_gene: TRBV7-2; abundance: many; CDR3nt: TGTGCCAGCAGGGTTTTTCGGGAGGGCCTCGGTAATGAGCAGTTCTTC; CDR3aa: CASRVFREGLGNEQFF
j_gene: TRBJ1-5; d_gene: NA; v_gene: TRBV6-6; abundance: many; CDR3nt: TGTGCCAGCAGATCTATCTTAGGACCAGAGGATAGCAATCAGCCCCAGCATTTT; CDR3aa: CASRSILGPEDSNQPQHF
j_gene: TRBJ1-2; d_gene: TRBD1; v_gene: TRBV5-1; abundance: NA; CDR3nt: TGCGCCAGCAGCTTGACCGGACAGGGAGGCTATGGCTACACCTTC; CDR3aa: CASSLTGQGGYGYTF
j_gene: TRBJ1-1; d_gene: NA; v_gene: TRBV14; abundance: many; CDR3nt: TGTGCCAGCAGCCGATACAACACTGAAGCTTTCTTT; CDR3aa: CASSRYNTEAFF
j_gene: TRBJ2-2; d_gene: NA; v_gene: TRBV6-2/TRBV6-3; abundance: few; CDR3nt: TGTGCCAGCACCAATGGACCGAACACCGGGGAGCTGTTTTTT; CDR3aa: CASTNGPNTGELFF
j_gene: TRBJ2-3; d_gene: NA; v_gene: TRBV28; abundance: NA; CDR3nt: TGTGCCAGCAGTCCGCGGAACACAGATACGCAGTATTTT; CDR3aa: CASSPRNTDTQYF
j_gene: TRBJ1-5; d_gene: NA; v_gene: TRBV6-2/TRBV6-3; abundance: NA; CDR3nt: TGTGCCAGCGAACGGGCCGGAGATAATCAGCCCCAGCATTTT; CDR3aa: CASERAGDNQPQHF
j_gene: TRBJ2-1; d_gene: NA; v_gene: TRBV4-1; abundance: many; CDR3nt: TGCGCCAGCAGCCAAGCCCCAGGGGGAGGGGGCGGGGAGCAGTTCTTC; CDR3aa: CASSQAPGGGGGEQFF
j_gene: TRBJ2-2; d_gene: NA; v_gene: TRBV7-3; abundance: once; CDR3nt: TGTGCCAGCAGCTCCAAAGGGGTCACCGGGGAGCTGTTTTTT; CDR3aa: CASSSKGVTGELFF